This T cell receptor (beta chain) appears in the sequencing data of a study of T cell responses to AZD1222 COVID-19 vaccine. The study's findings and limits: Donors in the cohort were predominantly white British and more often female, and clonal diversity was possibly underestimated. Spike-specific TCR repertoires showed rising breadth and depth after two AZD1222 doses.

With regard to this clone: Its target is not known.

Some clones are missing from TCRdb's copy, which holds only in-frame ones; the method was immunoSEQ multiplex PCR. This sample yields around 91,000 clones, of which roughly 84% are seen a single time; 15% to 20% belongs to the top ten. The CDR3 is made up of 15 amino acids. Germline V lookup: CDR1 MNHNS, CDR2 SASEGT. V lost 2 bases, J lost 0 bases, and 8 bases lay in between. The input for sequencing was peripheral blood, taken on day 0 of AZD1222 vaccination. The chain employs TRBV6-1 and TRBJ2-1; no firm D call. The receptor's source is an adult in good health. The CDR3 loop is CASSESPSSYNEQFF. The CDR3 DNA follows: TGTGCCAGCAGTGAAAGCCCTAGCTCCTACAATGAGCAGTTCTTC.